Described below is a single T cell receptor beta chain sequence and its context. Its target is unknown. The CDR3 has 15 residues. Germline CDR1 reads LNHDA; CDR2 reads SQIVND (reference sequence). Trimming at V came to 1 base and at J to 7 bases, leaving 5 bases not matched to a gene. As to time point: cycle 4 day 1 (C4D1), after six to seven weeks of nivolumab. Patients all relapsed after autologous stem cell transplantation, and there was variation in brentuximab vedotin exposure. This entry belongs to a study of PD-1 blockade in classical Hodgkin lymphoma. Study-level points and caveats: Anyone who began nivolumab under 1 year after ASCT was excluded. Healthy donors were reported to have higher baseline TCR diversity than newly diagnosed patients.

Some clones are missing from TCRdb's copy, which holds only in-frame ones; the method was immunoSEQ multiplex PCR. The table lists 90,000 to 100,000 clones, just under 80% of them singletons, with around 8.9% in the top ten. The chain is built from TRBV19 and TRBJ2-2; 8 bases fit TRBD2. The specimen was peripheral blood mononuclear cells (PBMCs), collected before the fourth cycle of nivolumab. This TCR derives from a human donor with classical Hodgkin lymphoma. The CDR3 sequence is CASSIVLAGDGELFF. CDR3 DNA: TGTGCCAGTAGTATAGTCCTAGCGGGTGACGGGGAGCTGTTTTTT.